This entry lists 13 T cell receptor beta chains sequenced from one sample in a study of blood T cell repertoires in COVID-19. The data were produced by immunoSEQ multiplex PCR, yet TCRdb's version contains in-frame clones alone and is incomplete. The profile covers about 250,000 clones, with around 90% appearing a single time and around 3% taken by the ten largest. The material sequenced was peripheral blood. These receptors originate from a man aged 18-30 years with active or convalescent COVID-19.

The rearrangement links TRBV6-6 to TRBJ1-2, with a tentative D call TRBD1 (5 bases). Trimming shortened V by 5 bases and J by 4 bases, and 14 bases separated the two germline ends. Germline CDR1 MNHNY, CDR2 SVGAGI (reference sequence). The CDR3 length is 14 residues. The CDR3 DNA follows: TGTGCCAGCAGTCAACGACAGCCTTTCTATGGCTACACCTTC. This codes for CASSQRQPFYGYTF.

This clone was detected a few times. The rearrangement uses TRBV10-3 and TRBJ1-1; possible D gene TRBD1, 6 bases. Trimming left V 3 bases short and J 4 bases short, with 15 bases between. The CDR3 covers 15 residues. CDR1 and CDR2 (germline): ENHRY, SYGVKD. The CDR3 here is CAISEGGVRGTEAFF. DNA for the CDR3: TGTGCCATCAGTGAAGGGGGGGTCAGGGGCACTGAAGCTTTCTTT.

This clone has only a few counts. The chain couples TRBV6-2 or TRBV6-3 to TRBJ2-2; 15 nucleotides match TRBD2. This CDR3 has 17 amino acids. J lost 4 bases, V lost 5 bases, and 5 bases had no gene match. Germline CDR1 MNHEY, CDR2 SVGEGT. DNA for the CDR3: TGTGCCAGCAGTGGACTAGCGGGGGGGCGTAGCACCGGGGAGCTGTTTTTT. Protein product: CASSGLAGGRSTGELFF.

The rearrangement uses TRBV6-5 and TRBJ1-2; D ambiguous. V was clipped by 4 bases and J by 5 bases, with 8 bases between them. Germline V gene sequence: CDR1 MNHEY, CDR2 SVGAGI. The CDR3 consists of 12 residues. The CDR3 bases are TGTGCCAGCAGTTCCGGGAATTATGGCTACACCTTC. Translating it yields CASSSGNYGYTF.

The chain is built from TRBV10-3 and TRBJ2-7; 14 bases match TRBD2. The CDR3 totals 19 residues. Losses at the gene ends were 6 bases for V and 7 bases for J; bases not matched to a gene: 20. Germline V gene lookup returns CDR1 ENHRY and CDR2 SYGVKD. CDR3 protein: CAISTYMGLPGLAGVEQYF. Here the CDR3 DNA reads TGTGCCATCAGCACCTATATGGGGTTACCGGGACTAGCGGGAGTTGAGCAGTACTTC.

V usage is TRBV11-1 and J usage is TRBJ1-4, with 9 bases lining up with TRBD1. The CDR3 spans 16 residues. With V trimmed by 5 bases and J by 5 bases, 9 bases remained unmatched. Germline V gene data show CDR1 as SGHAT and CDR2 as FQDESV (reference sequence). CDR3 residues: CASSHARDRVNEKLFF. Written as DNA, the CDR3 is TGTGCCAGCAGCCATGCCCGGGACAGGGTGAATGAAAAACTGTTTTTT.

This chain joins TRBV11-2 and TRBJ2-1; D not certain. The V and J ends lost 5 bases and 7 bases respectively, with 18 bases between them. This CDR3 region has 15 residues. Germline loops: CDR1 SGHAT, CDR2 FQNNGV. The CDR3 DNA sequence: TGTGCCAGCAGCCTCCAGCGAGGAGCTGGGAATGAGCAGTTCTTC. Its protein product is CASSLQRGAGNEQFF.

The CDR3, as DNA: TGTGCCAGCAGTAAGGACTCGCATCAAGAGACCCAGTACTTC. Amino acids: CASSKDSHQETQYF. The rearrangement joins TRBV5-4 to TRBJ2-5; maybe TRBD2 (5 bases). The germline V gene encodes CDR1 SGHNT and CDR2 YYREEE (reference sequence). With 5 bases removed from V and 2 bases from J, the gap between germline ends came to 13 bases. The CDR3 has 14 amino acids.

The chain links TRBV2 to TRBJ1-2; D is perhaps TRBD1 (5 bases). This CDR3 spans 14 amino acids. Between the trimmed V and J ends, which lost 6 bases and 6 bases, there was a span of 17 bases. Per the germline V gene, CDR1 is SNHLY and CDR2 is FYNNEI. CDR3 in amino acids: CASRNAGGAHGYTF. DNA for the CDR3: TGTGCCAGCAGGAATGCGGGGGGTGCTCATGGCTACACCTTC.

CDR3: CASSAGLPEGELFF. The DNA for the CDR3 is TGCGCCAGCAGCGCGGGACTCCCCGAGGGGGAGCTGTTTTTT. The chain recombines TRBV5-1 with TRBJ2-2; D is perhaps TRBD2 (6 bases). CDR1 is SGHRS and CDR2 is YFSETQ in the germline V gene. V lost 4 bases to trimming and J lost 8 bases, with 15 bases between them. The CDR3 runs 14 residues. The variable domain in full, with the rest retrieved from reference TRBV5-1 and TRBJ2-2, is KAGVTQTPRYLIKTRGQQVTLSCSPISGHRSVSWYQQTPGQGLQFLFEYFSETQRNKGNFPGRFSGRQFSNSRSEMNVSTLELGDSALYLCASSAGLPEGELFFGEGSRLTVL.

The V call is TRBV4-3, the J call TRBJ1-5; D perhaps matches TRBD1 (5 bases). The CDR3 spans 20 residues. Germline CDR1 LGHNA, CDR2 YSLEER. V lost 6 bases and J lost 2, with 29 bases in between. Here the CDR3 DNA reads TGCGCCAGCAGGAGTAAAGATAATCTGTGGGGGGGGGACGGCAATCAGCCCCAGCATTTT. Translation: CASRSKDNLWGGDGNQPQHF.

The CDR3, as DNA: TGTGCCAGCTCACCTAAGACGACAGGGGGTACAAACACCTTC. Encoded protein: CASSPKTTGGTNTF. V and J are TRBV18 and TRBJ1-2, with TRBD1 matching 9 bases. From germline, CDR1 is KGHSH and CDR2 LQKENI. The CDR3 covers 14 residues. With 3 bases clipped from V and 12 bases from J, the junction kept 11 bases outside the gene matches.

This chain uses TRBV6-5 with TRBJ1-2; D unresolved. The germline V gene encodes CDR1 MNHEY and CDR2 SVGAGI. The CDR3 spans 15 residues. V lost 0 bases and J 3 bases, leaving 11 bases between the germline ends. CDR3 residues: CASSYSLEGHYGYTF. CDR3 nucleotide sequence: TGTGCCAGCAGTTACTCGTTGGAGGGCCACTATGGCTACACCTTC.